This T cell receptor (beta chain) was captured in a study of CD8 T cells in ankylosing spondylitis. Each CDR3 protein gets one entry after TCRdb re-called the 5' RACE reads with MiXCR. The table has hundreds of thousands of distinct CDR3 sequences, less than 25% seen once. This clonotype appeared a few times. Its antigen is currently unknown. General study results and limits: In peripheral blood, disease-linked CD8+ clones occurred at relatively low frequencies.

From germline, CDR1 is SGHVS and CDR2 FQNEAQ. CDR3 length: 13 residues. Trimming took 9 bases from V and 2 from J; bases not matched to a gene: 4. The receptor comes from a female donor with ankylosing spondylitis or in good health (not recorded which). The sequencing sample was made of blood, either unsorted or a sorted T cell fraction (not recorded which). This chain joins TRBV7-8 and TRBJ2-3, with 8 bases fitting TRBD2. The CDR3 reads CASLAGPTDTQYF. CDR3 nucleotide sequence: TGTGCCAGTTTAGCGGGGCCCACAGATACGCAGTATTTT.